One and the same sample provided the 10 T cell receptor beta chains below, sequenced in a study of yellow fever vaccine responses in identical twins. TCRdb used MiXCR to reprocess the RT-PCR reads, holding one entry per CDR3 protein. Here the sample spans about 23,000 distinct CDR3 sequences, around four fifths being singletons. This material consisted of T cells from blood (PBMCs), unsorted or a sorted subset (not recorded which), taken before or after yellow fever vaccination (not recorded which). These receptors all stem from a woman between 18 and 29 years old who received the yellow fever vaccine.

This sequence joins TRBV7-8 and TRBJ1-2; tentatively, D is TRBD1 (5 bases). Germline V gives CDR1 SGHVS, CDR2 FQNEAQ. Deletions cut 4 bases from V and 6 bases from J, with 12 bases between. The CDR3 sequence is 13 residues long. CDR3 protein: CASSSGTENGYTF. In DNA form, the CDR3 reads TGTGCCAGCAGCTCGGGGACCGAAAATGGCTACACCTTC.

The V call is TRBV18, the J call TRBJ1-1; 7 nucleotides agree with TRBD1. With V trimmed by 2 bases and J by 4 bases, 4 bases remained unmatched. The CDR3 covers 14 residues. CDR1 is KGHSH and CDR2 is LQKENI in the germline V gene. The CDR3 region is CASSPVGTATEAFF. CDR3 in DNA: TGTGCCAGCTCACCAGTAGGGACAGCCACTGAAGCTTTCTTT.

Only one count was recorded for this clonotype. This chain uses TRBV12-3 or TRBV12-4 with TRBJ2-2; D uncertain. CDR3 size: 15 residues. Trimming cost V 8 bases and J 7 bases, with 20 bases left between them. CDR3 coding DNA: TGTGCCAGCCACCAAGGATCCAGCTGGATCGGGGAGCTGTTTTTT. Translated, it gives CASHQGSSWIGELFF.

V usage is TRBV7-1 and J usage is TRBJ1-2, with D unclear. TRBV7-1 is recorded as an ORF, its role being uncertain. The V gene lost 2 bases and the J gene lost 1 base, with 8 bases spanning the gap. This CDR3 spans 14 amino acids. The CDR3, as DNA: TGTGCCAGCAGCTCATCCAAGAATAACTATGGCTACACCTTC. Protein product: CASSSSKNNYGYTF.

The chain carries TRBV15 and TRBJ1-2; D possibly corresponds to TRBD1 (6 bases). V lost 3 bases and J 6 bases, leaving 17 bases between the germline ends. Germline V lookup: CDR1 LNHNV, CDR2 YYDKDF (reference sequence). The CDR3 consists of 15 residues. The CDR3, as DNA: TGTGCCACCAGCAGGCGGGACACTTGGCGGGATGGCTACACCTTC. It specifies CATSRRDTWRDGYTF.

The rearrangement joins TRBV6-5 to TRBJ2-7; D not certain. The CDR3 runs to 13 residues. From germline, CDR1 is MNHEY and CDR2 SVGAGI. Trimming removed 0 bases at V and 3 bases at J, with 6 bases between. The CDR3 coding sequence is TGTGCCAGCAGTTACTCGCTGGGCTACGAGCAGTACTTC. Protein sequence: CASSYSLGYEQYF.

This clonotype was seen a handful of times. This chain joins TRBV3-1 and TRBJ2-1; TRBD2 matches at 9 bases. Germline CDR1 reads LGHDT; CDR2 reads YNNKEL (reference sequence). With V trimmed by 6 bases and J by 7 bases, 7 bases remained unmatched. The CDR3 is 14 residues long. CDR3 in amino acids: CASRISGRMNEQFF. The CDR3 DNA is TGTGCCAGCAGGATTAGCGGGAGAATGAATGAGCAGTTCTTC.

Only a few counts were recorded for this clonotype. In DNA, the CDR3 is TGCGCCAGCAGCCAAGTCCTACTAGCGGGATATGAGCAGTTCTTC. This codes for CASSQVLLAGYEQFF. The V call is TRBV4-1, the J call TRBJ2-1, with 10 bases that match TRBD2. Germline V gene lookup returns CDR1 MGHRA and CDR2 YSYEKL. There are 15 residues in the CDR3. The V gene end was trimmed by 1 base and the J gene end by 8 bases; junction bases not matched to a gene: 5.

Here the CDR3 DNA reads TGTGCCAGCAGTAGACAGGGATTTGACATTCAGTACTTC. This gives the protein CASSRQGFDIQYF. J is TRBJ2-4 and V is TRBV2; 7 bases line up with TRBD1. Germline trimming cut 5 bases from V and 8 bases from J; bases unmatched to any gene: 6. The CDR3 runs to 13 residues. Germline V lookup: CDR1 SNHLY, CDR2 FYNNEI.

The V call is TRBV11-1, the J call TRBJ2-7; D possibly corresponds to TRBD1 (5 bases). V gave up 5 bases and J gave up 2 bases, with 19 bases separating them. CDR1 is SGHAT, CDR2 FQDESV, per germline (reference sequence). The length of the CDR3 is 16 residues. The CDR3 DNA reads TGTGCCAGCAGCGTTAGCTCAGGGTCGGAAACCTACGAGCAGTACTTC. Amino acids: CASSVSSGSETYEQYF.